Listed below are T cell receptor beta chains from one sample, sequenced in a study of molecular identifiers for immune sequencing clone quantification. TCRdb itself ran the PCR reads through MiXCR, one entry per CDR3 protein. The table has 490,000 or so distinct CDR3 sequences, about 20% seen once. The sequenced sample was naive CD8+ T cells from blood, with Jurkat cell RNA spiked in. The source of these receptors is a human donor in good health. Some libraries in this study had Jurkat cell RNA spiked in. CDR3s include the opening cysteine and the closing phenylalanine or tryptophan. Fields, in order: D gene, clone size, J gene, V gene, CDR3 DNA, CDR3 protein. The D gene is left open where the match is weak. Clone size is not always given. Where it is, it says once, few, many or a class for expanded clones.

D gene: TRBD2
clone size: few
J gene: TRBJ2-1
V gene: TRBV13
CDR3 DNA: TGTGCCAGCCAATCTCGATATGGCGGGGGCAATGAGCAGTTCTTC
CDR3 protein: CASQSRYGGGNEQFF

D gene: TRBD1
clone size: -
J gene: TRBJ1-4
V gene: TRBV20-1
CDR3 DNA: TGCAGTGCTAAGGACAGGGCAAGACCAGGAAAACTGTTTTTT
CDR3 protein: CSAKDRARPGKLFF

D gene: TRBD2
clone size: many
J gene: TRBJ2-1
V gene: TRBV12-3/TRBV12-4
CDR3 DNA: TGTGCCAGCTGTCTGGGAGGGCAGGTACAGTTCTTC
CDR3 protein: CASCLGGQVQFF

D gene: -
clone size: many
J gene: TRBJ2-7
V gene: TRBV5-1
CDR3 DNA: TGCGCCAGCAGCTTGGATGTGACCTACGAGCAGTACTTC
CDR3 protein: CASSLDVTYEQYF

D gene: TRBD2
clone size: many
J gene: TRBJ2-5
V gene: TRBV5-1
CDR3 DNA: TGCGCCAGCAGCTCTACTAGCGGGTGGGAAGAGACCCAGTACTTC
CDR3 protein: CASSSTSGWEETQYF

D gene: -
clone size: -
J gene: TRBJ2-3
V gene: TRBV7-7
CDR3 DNA: TGTGCCAGCAGCTTAGTTGGGGGCACAGATACGCGGTATTTT
CDR3 protein: CASSLVGGTDTRYF

D gene: -
clone size: -
J gene: TRBJ1-1
V gene: TRBV3-1
CDR3 DNA: TGTGCCAGCAGCCGTCGGTCGAACACTGAAGCTTTCTTT
CDR3 protein: CASSRRSNTEAFF

D gene: -
clone size: -
J gene: TRBJ1-1
V gene: TRBV5-4
CDR3 DNA: TGTGCCAGCAGCATGTGGGGGGAGGACACTGAAGCTTTCTTT
CDR3 protein: CASSMWGEDTEAFF

D gene: -
clone size: few
J gene: TRBJ2-3
V gene: TRBV6-2/TRBV6-3
CDR3 DNA: TGTGCCAGCAGTTATCTCGAGGGAAGGGACCATAGCACAGATACGCAGTATTTT
CDR3 protein: CASSYLEGRDHSTDTQYF

D gene: -
clone size: -
J gene: TRBJ2-1
V gene: TRBV29-1
CDR3 DNA: TGCAGCGTTGAAGATTTGACCGGGTACAATGAGCAGTTCTTC
CDR3 protein: CSVEDLTGYNEQFF

D gene: TRBD2
clone size: many
J gene: TRBJ2-1
V gene: TRBV20-1
CDR3 DNA: TGCAGTGCTAGAGATTCCTTTAGCGGGAACTACAATGAGCAGTTCTTC
CDR3 protein: CSARDSFSGNYNEQFF

D gene: -
clone size: few
J gene: TRBJ2-1
V gene: TRBV30
CDR3 DNA: TGTGCCTGGAGTGACATAGGCGGCGCCGGGTCCGATGAGCAGTTCTTC
CDR3 protein: CAWSDIGGAGSDEQFF

D gene: -
clone size: many
J gene: TRBJ2-7
V gene: TRBV5-1
CDR3 DNA: TGCGCCAGCAGCTCCATGACGGGACTCTCCTACGAGCAGTACTTC
CDR3 protein: CASSSMTGLSYEQYF

D gene: -
clone size: many
J gene: TRBJ1-5
V gene: TRBV4-1
CDR3 DNA: TGCGCCAGCAGCCAAGAGAGGGGAAATCAGCCCCAGCATTTT
CDR3 protein: CASSQERGNQPQHF

D gene: -
clone size: many
J gene: TRBJ2-3
V gene: TRBV5-6
CDR3 DNA: TGTGCCAGCAGCTTGTGGACAGATACGCAGTATTTT
CDR3 protein: CASSLWTDTQYF

D gene: -
clone size: many
J gene: TRBJ1-1
V gene: TRBV29-1
CDR3 DNA: TGCAGCGTTGAAGGGGGGCCTCTGAACACTGAAGCTTTCTTT
CDR3 protein: CSVEGGPLNTEAFF

D gene: -
clone size: many
J gene: TRBJ1-1
V gene: TRBV7-9
CDR3 DNA: TGTGCCAGCAGCCTTTCGTTGGTAATGAACACTGAAGCTTTCTTT
CDR3 protein: CASSLSLVMNTEAFF

D gene: TRBD2
clone size: few
J gene: TRBJ2-1
V gene: TRBV4-1
CDR3 DNA: TGCGCCAGCAGCCATGCGGGGGTAGGGGATGAGCAGTTCTTC
CDR3 protein: CASSHAGVGDEQFF

D gene: TRBD1
clone size: -
J gene: TRBJ1-4
V gene: TRBV7-9
CDR3 DNA: TGTGCCAGCAGCGACGCTGACAGGGTACTGGCTGAAAAACTGTTTTTT
CDR3 protein: CASSDADRVLAEKLFF

D gene: -
clone size: many
J gene: TRBJ1-2
V gene: TRBV14
CDR3 DNA: TGTGCCAGCAGCCACTCCACAGGGAACTATGGCTACACCTTC
CDR3 protein: CASSHSTGNYGYTF

D gene: TRBD2
clone size: many
J gene: TRBJ2-3
V gene: TRBV29-1
CDR3 DNA: TGCAGCGTTTCTAAGCGGGGGGCTAGCACAGATACGCAGTATTTT
CDR3 protein: CSVSKRGASTDTQYF

D gene: -
clone size: few
J gene: TRBJ1-4
V gene: TRBV28
CDR3 DNA: TGTGCCAGCAGTTTACAGCCAACTAATGAAAAACTGTTTTTT
CDR3 protein: CASSLQPTNEKLFF

D gene: -
clone size: many
J gene: TRBJ2-3
V gene: TRBV4-3
CDR3 DNA: TGCGCCAGCAGCCAAGTGCGGTCAGATACGCAGTATTTT
CDR3 protein: CASSQVRSDTQYF

D gene: -
clone size: many
J gene: TRBJ2-7
V gene: TRBV29-1
CDR3 DNA: TGCAGCGTGGTGAGGGACTCCTCCTACGAGCAGTACTTC
CDR3 protein: CSVVRDSSYEQYF

D gene: -
clone size: few
J gene: TRBJ2-1
V gene: TRBV6-2/TRBV6-3
CDR3 DNA: TGTGCCAGCAAGAAGGACGGTTACAATGTGCAGTTCTTC
CDR3 protein: CASKKDGYNVQFF

D gene: TRBD2
clone size: -
J gene: TRBJ2-5
V gene: TRBV2
CDR3 DNA: TGTGCCAGCAGTCGACTAGCGGGGGTATGGGAGACCCAGTACTTC
CDR3 protein: CASSRLAGVWETQYF